This TCR beta chain emerged from a study of blood T cells in healthy people across ages. The length of the CDR3 is 14 residues. The V gene's germline CDR1 is MNHEY and CDR2 SVGAGI. V dropped 6 bases and J dropped 1 base, with 12 bases sitting between them. For the second PCR, which ran for about 7 to 12 cycles, a sample-barcoded 5' primer and a J-beta primer mix were used. TCRdb fed the 5' RACE reads into MiXCR, producing one record per CDR3 protein. There are around 870,000 distinct CDR3 sequences in the sample; around 30% occur only once, and 15% to 20% lies in the top ten. The sequenced sample consisted of blood. The chain combines TRBV6-5 with TRBJ1-1, with D hard to call. This clonotype originated in an elderly woman in good health. The CDR3 nucleotides are TGTGCCAGCAGGAAAGACGGAGGGAACACTGAAGCTTTCTTT. Translating gives CASRKDGGNTEAFF.